This TCR beta chain was obtained from a study of T cell repertoires in cytomegalovirus infection. As for the study in general: From public TCR beta signatures came an indication of both CMV infection and matching HLA type.

This clonotype was picked up a small number of times. No antigen is known for it. Germline trimming cut 2 bases from V and 1 base from J; bases unmatched to any gene: 4. CDR3 length: 15 residues. Germline assignment: CDR1 MNHEY and CDR2 SVGAGI. Findings and limits, study-wide: Carriage of CMV together with the relevant HLA was identifiable through cumulative public TCR beta family frequency. HLA-C-restricted CMV-specific TCR beta clonotypes prevailed in the ex vivo response.

TCRdb ran MiXCR on the reads and lists one entry per CDR3 protein. Altogether roughly 200,000 distinct CDR3 sequences are present, about a sixth being singletons, with the ten largest covering about 25%. The sample comprised CD8+ T cells from PBMCs. This chain connects TRBV6-5 to TRBJ1-1, with TRBD1 identical over 7 bases. This receptor was identified in a human donor in good health (CMV status not recorded). Some clones in this sample may be carry-over from other donors' samples. This chain's CDR3 is CASSYRQGQNTEAFF. The CDR3 nucleotides are TGTGCCAGCAGTTACCGACAGGGACAGAACACTGAAGCTTTCTTT.